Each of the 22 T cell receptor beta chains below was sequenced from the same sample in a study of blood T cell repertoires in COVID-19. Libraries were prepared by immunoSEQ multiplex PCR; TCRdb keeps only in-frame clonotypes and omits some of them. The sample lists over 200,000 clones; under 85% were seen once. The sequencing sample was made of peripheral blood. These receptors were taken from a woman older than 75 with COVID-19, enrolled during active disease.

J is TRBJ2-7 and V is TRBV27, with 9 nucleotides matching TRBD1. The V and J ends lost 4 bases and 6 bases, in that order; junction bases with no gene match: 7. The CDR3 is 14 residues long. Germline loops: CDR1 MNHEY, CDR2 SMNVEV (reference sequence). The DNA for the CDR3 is TGTGCCAGCAGTTACTCCGGGACAGGGCTCGAGCAGTACTTC. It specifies CASSYSGTGLEQYF.

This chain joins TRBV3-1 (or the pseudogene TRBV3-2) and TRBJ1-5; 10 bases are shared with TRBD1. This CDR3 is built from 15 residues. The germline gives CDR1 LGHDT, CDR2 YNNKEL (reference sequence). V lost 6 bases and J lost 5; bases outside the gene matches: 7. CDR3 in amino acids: CASSPGTGDYQPQHF. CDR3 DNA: TGTGCCAGCAGTCCAGGGACAGGGGATTATCAGCCCCAGCATTTT.

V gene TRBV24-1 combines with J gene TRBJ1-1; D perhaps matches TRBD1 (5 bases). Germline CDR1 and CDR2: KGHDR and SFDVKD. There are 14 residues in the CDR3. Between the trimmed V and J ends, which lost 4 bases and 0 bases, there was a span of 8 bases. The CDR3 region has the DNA TGTGCCACCAGTGAGGTGACAGTGAACACTGAAGCTTTCTTT. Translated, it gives CATSEVTVNTEAFF.

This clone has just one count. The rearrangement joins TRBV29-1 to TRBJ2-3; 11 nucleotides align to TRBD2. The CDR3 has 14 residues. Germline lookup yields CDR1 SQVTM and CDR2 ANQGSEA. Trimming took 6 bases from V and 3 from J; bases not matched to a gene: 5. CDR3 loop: CSVKTSGKTDTQYF. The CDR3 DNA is TGCAGCGTGAAGACTAGCGGGAAAACAGATACGCAGTATTTT.

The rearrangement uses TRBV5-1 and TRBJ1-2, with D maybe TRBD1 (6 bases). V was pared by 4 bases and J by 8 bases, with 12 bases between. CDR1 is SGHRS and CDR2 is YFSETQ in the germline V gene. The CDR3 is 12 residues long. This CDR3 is CASSDGGLGYTF. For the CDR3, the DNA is TGCGCCAGCAGCGACGGGGGGCTAGGCTACACCTTC. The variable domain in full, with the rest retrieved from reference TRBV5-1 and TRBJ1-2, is KAGVTQTPRYLIKTRGQQVTLSCSPISGHRSVSWYQQTPGQGLQFLFEYFSETQRNKGNFPGRFSGRQFSNSRSEMNVSTLELGDSALYLCASSDGGLGYTFGSGTRLTVV.

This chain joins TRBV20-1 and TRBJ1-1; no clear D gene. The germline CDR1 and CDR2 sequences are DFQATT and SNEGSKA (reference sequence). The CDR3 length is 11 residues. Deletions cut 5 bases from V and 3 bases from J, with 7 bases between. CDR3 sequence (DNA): TGCAGTGCTGCTCAGGACACTGAAGCTTTCTTT. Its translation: CSAAQDTEAFF.

The CDR3 sequence is CASSMGQGIDQPQHF. DNA of the CDR3: TGTGCCAGTAGTATGGGTCAGGGGATAGATCAGCCCCAGCATTTT. This chain links TRBV19 with TRBJ1-5, with D possibly TRBD1 on 6 matching bases. The CDR3 runs 15 residues. Germline CDR1 is LNHDA and CDR2 is SQIVND (reference sequence). Trimming left V 3 bases short and J 5 bases short, with 14 bases between.

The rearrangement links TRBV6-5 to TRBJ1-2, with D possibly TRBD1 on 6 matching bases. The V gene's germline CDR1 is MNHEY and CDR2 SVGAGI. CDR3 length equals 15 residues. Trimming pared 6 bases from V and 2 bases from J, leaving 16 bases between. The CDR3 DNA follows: TGTGCCAGCAGGGGAGGGGGGGTTAGGAACTATGGCTACACCTTC. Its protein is CASRGGGVRNYGYTF.

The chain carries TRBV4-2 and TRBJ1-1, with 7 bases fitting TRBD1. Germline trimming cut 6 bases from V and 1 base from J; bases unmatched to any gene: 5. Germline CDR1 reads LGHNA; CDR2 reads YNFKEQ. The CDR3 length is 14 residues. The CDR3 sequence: CASRTGEANTEAFF. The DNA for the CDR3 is TGTGCCAGCAGAACAGGGGAGGCGAACACTGAAGCTTTCTTT.

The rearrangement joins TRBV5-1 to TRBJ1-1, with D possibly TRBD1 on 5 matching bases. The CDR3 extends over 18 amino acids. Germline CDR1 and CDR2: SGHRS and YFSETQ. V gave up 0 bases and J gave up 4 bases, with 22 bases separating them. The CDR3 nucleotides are TGCGCCAGCAGCTTGGGAGGAACAGGACATACCTCCGGCACTGAAGCTTTCTTT. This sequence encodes CASSLGGTGHTSGTEAFF.

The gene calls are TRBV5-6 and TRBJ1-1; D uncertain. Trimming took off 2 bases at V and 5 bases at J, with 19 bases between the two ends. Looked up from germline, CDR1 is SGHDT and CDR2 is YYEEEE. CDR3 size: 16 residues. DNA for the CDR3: TGTGCCAGCAGCTTTTTGTCTAGTACAGCGGGGACTGAAGCTTTCTTT. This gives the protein CASSFLSSTAGTEAFF.

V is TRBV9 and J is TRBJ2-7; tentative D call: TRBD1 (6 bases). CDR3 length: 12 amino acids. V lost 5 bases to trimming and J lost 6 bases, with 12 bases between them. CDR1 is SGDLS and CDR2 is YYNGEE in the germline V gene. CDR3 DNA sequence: TGTGCCAGCAGTTCCACCAGGGGCGAGCAGTACTTC. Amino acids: CASSSTRGEQYF.

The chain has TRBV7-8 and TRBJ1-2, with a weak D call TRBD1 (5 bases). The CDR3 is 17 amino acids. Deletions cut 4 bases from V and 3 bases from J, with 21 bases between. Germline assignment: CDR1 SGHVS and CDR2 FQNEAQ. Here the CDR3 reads CASSYIPSRPGDYGYTF. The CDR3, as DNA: TGTGCCAGCAGCTATATCCCAAGCAGGCCGGGGGACTATGGCTACACCTTC.

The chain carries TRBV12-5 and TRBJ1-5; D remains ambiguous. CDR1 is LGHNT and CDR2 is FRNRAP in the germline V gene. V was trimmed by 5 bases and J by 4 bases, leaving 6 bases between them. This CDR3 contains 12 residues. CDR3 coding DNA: TGTGCTAGTGGTCTAGATAATCAGCCCCAGCATTTT. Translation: CASGLDNQPQHF.

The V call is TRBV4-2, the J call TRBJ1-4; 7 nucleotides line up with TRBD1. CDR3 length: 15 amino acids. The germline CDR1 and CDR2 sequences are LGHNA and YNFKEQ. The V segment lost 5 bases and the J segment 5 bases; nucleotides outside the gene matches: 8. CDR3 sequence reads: CASSTLTGLNEKLFF. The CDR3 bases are TGTGCCAGCAGCACCCTGACAGGGCTAAATGAAAAACTGTTTTTT.

CDR3 residues: CASSLKPGTSGTLGVNEQFF. DNA of the CDR3: TGCGCCAGCAGCTTGAAACCGGGGACTAGCGGAACCCTGGGGGTCAATGAGCAGTTCTTC. This chain uses TRBV5-1 with TRBJ2-1, with TRBD2 matching over 11 bases. The V gene end was trimmed by 1 base and the J gene end by 6 bases; junction bases not matched to a gene: 18. The CDR3 has 20 residues. Germline CDR1 reads SGHRS; CDR2 reads YFSETQ. Full variable domain (outside the CDR3, taken from reference TRBV5-1 and TRBJ2-1): KAGVTQTPRYLIKTRGQQVTLSCSPISGHRSVSWYQQTPGQGLQFLFEYFSETQRNKGNFPGRFSGRQFSNSRSEMNVSTLELGDSALYLCASSLKPGTSGTLGVNEQFFGPGTRLTVL.

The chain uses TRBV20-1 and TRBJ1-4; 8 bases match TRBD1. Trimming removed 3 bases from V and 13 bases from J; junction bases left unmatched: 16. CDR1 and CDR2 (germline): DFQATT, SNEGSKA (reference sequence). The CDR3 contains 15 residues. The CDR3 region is CSASFVGTGKRGLFF. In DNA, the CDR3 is TGCAGTGCTAGTTTTGTAGGGACAGGAAAAAGAGGACTGTTTTTT.

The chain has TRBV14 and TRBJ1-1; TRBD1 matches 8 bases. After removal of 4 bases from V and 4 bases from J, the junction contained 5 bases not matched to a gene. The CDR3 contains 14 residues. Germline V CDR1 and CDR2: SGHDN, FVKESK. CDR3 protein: CASSPGGPTTEAFF. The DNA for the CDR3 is TGTGCCAGCAGCCCAGGGGGCCCCACCACTGAAGCTTTCTTT.

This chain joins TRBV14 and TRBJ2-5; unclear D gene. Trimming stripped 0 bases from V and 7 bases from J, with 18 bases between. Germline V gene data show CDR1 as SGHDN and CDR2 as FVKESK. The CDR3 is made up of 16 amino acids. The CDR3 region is CASSQDEVHPLGTQYF. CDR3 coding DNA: TGTGCCAGCAGCCAAGATGAGGTCCACCCCCTGGGGACCCAGTACTTC. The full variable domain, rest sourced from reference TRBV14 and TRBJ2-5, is EAGVTQFPSHSVIEKGQTVTLRCDPISGHDNLYWYRRVMGKEIKFLLHFVKESKQDESGMPNNRFLAERTGGTYSTLKVQPAELEDSGVYFCASSQDEVHPLGTQYFGPGTRLLVL.

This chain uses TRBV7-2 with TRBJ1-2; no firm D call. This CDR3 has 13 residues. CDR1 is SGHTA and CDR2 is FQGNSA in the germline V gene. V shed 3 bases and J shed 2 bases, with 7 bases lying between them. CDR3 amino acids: CASSFQRNYGYTF. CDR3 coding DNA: TGTGCCAGCAGCTTCCAGAGGAACTATGGCTACACCTTC.

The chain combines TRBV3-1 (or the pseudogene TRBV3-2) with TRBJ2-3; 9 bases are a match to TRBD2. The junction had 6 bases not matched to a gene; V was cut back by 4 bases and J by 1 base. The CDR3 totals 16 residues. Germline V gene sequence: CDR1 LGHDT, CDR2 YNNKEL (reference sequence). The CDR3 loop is CASSLYSGSGTDTQYF. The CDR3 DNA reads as TGTGCCAGCAGCCTTTATAGCGGGAGCGGCACAGATACGCAGTATTTT.

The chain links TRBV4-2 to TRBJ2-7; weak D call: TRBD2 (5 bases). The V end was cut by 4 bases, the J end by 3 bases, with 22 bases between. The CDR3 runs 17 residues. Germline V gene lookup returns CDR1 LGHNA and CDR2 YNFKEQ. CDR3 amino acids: CASSPVEAGEGRYEQYF. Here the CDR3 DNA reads TGTGCCAGCAGCCCCGTAGAAGCAGGCGAGGGCCGCTACGAGCAGTACTTC.